This TCR beta chain emerged from a study of blood T cell repertoires in COVID-19. Across the study: Nucleic acid was either cDNA or gDNA, and it came from T cells, B-cell-depleted T cells, or PBMCs.

Repertoires were generated with immunoSEQ multiplex PCR, while TCRdb's copy carries only in-frame clones and drops some. The sample holds fewer than 40,000 clones, around nine tenths seen once. Germline V gene lookup returns CDR1 KGHSH and CDR2 LQKENI. The CDR3 covers 14 residues. The J segment lost 4 bases and the V segment lost 3 bases, leaving 1 base of the junction unmatched. This receptor was identified in a man between 60 and 70 years old with active COVID-19. Input material: peripheral blood. V is TRBV18 and J is TRBJ1-5; TRBD1 agrees at 9 bases. Written as DNA, the CDR3 is TGTGCCAGCTCACCGGGACAGGGAAATCAGCCCCAGCATTTT. It specifies CASSPGQGNQPQHF.